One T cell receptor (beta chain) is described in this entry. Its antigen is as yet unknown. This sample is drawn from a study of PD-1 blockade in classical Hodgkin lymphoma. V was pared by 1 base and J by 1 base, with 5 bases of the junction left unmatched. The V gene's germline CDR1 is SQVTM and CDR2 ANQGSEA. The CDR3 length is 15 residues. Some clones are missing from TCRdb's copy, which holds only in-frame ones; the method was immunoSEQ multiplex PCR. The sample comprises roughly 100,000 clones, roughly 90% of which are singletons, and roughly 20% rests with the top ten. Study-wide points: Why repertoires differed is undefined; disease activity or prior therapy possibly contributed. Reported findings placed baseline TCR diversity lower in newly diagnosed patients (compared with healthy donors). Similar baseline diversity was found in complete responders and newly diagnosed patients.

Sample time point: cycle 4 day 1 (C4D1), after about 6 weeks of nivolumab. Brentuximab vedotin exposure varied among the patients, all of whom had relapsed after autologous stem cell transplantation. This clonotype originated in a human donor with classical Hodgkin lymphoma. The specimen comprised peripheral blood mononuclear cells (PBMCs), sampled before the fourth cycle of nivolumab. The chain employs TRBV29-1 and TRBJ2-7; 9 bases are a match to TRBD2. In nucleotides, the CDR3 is TGCAGCGTTGAAGTAGTCGCGGGAGGGTCCTACGAGCAGTACTTC. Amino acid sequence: CSVEVVAGGSYEQYF.